A selection of T cell receptor beta chains follows, all from one sample in a study of T cells in Graves' hyperthyroidism and ophthalmopathy. TCRdb passed the multiplex PCR reads through MiXCR, listing each CDR3 protein once. Of over 250,000 distinct CDR3 sequences listed, about 13% are singletons. Sequenced input: blood. The receptors shown here come from a woman aged 40 to 49 with Graves' ophthalmopathy. Both conserved end residues are part of each CDR3. The D gene is left open where the match is weak. Rows give clone size only sometimes, using once, few, many, or a class for an expanded clone.

V	size	D	J	DNA	CDR3
TRBV27	NA	TRBD1	TRBJ1-5	TGTGCCAGCAGTTTGATAGGGACAGGGCAGCCCCAGCATTTT	CASSLIGTGQPQHF
TRBV30	few	NA	TRBJ1-5	TGTGCCTGGAGTGTAGGGGGGTTAGGCCAGCCCCAGCATTTT	CAWSVGGLGQPQHF
TRBV19	NA	NA	TRBJ2-1	TGTGCCAGTAGTATAGCTGGGGGGATCTACAATGAGCAGTTCTTC	CASSIAGGIYNEQFF
TRBV27	many	NA	TRBJ1-6	TGTGCCAGCACCTCCCTTGTGGGGGGATCACCCCTCCACTTT	CASTSLVGGSPLHF
TRBV30	few	TRBD2	TRBJ2-3	TGTGCCTGGAGGCTAGCGGGAGCGGGAGATACGCAGTATTTT	CAWRLAGAGDTQYF
TRBV5-5	many	NA	TRBJ1-2	TGTGCCAGCAGGCAAACACTGTCTAACTATGGCTACACCTTC	CASRQTLSNYGYTF
TRBV6-4	many	TRBD1	TRBJ1-5	TGTGCCAGCAACGGGACAGTTATGTGGAGCAATCAGCCCCAGCATTTT	CASNGTVMWSNQPQHF
TRBV28	many	NA	TRBJ2-7	TGTGCCAGCAGTCAGGACGGCTACGAGCAGTACTTC	CASSQDGYEQYF
TRBV7-9	many	NA	TRBJ1-1	TGTGCCAGCAGCTTAGTCCAGCAGAACACTGAAGCTTTCTTT	CASSLVQQNTEAFF
TRBV28	many	NA	TRBJ2-3	TGTGCCAGCAGTTTACGCGAGTGGGGTCGTGGGACAGATACGCAGTATTTT	CASSLREWGRGTDTQYF
TRBV6-1	many	TRBD1	TRBJ2-1	TGTGCCAGCTCCCTGGGGTGGGACAGACCCTACAATGAGCAGTTCTTC	CASSLGWDRPYNEQFF
TRBV9	NA	NA	TRBJ1-6	TGTGCCAGCAGCTATCCCGAGGGAACACCCCTCCACTTT	CASSYPEGTPLHF
TRBV18	NA	NA	TRBJ1-1	TGTGCCAGCTCACCTCTGGACCAAGGGGCTGAAGCTTTCTTT	CASSPLDQGAEAFF
TRBV14	NA	NA	TRBJ2-1	TGTGCCAGCAGCCAAGTGACGCCTCGACAGCAGTTCTTC	CASSQVTPRQQFF
TRBV19	many	TRBD2	TRBJ2-1	TGTGCCAGTAGTACCCAGACTAGCGGGAGAGGCACTGAGCAGTTCTTC	CASSTQTSGRGTEQFF
TRBV5-5	many	NA	TRBJ2-1	TGTGCCAGCAGCTTGGTCGGCTCAACACGCAATGAGCAGTTCTTC	CASSLVGSTRNEQFF
TRBV28	NA	NA	TRBJ2-2	TGTGCCAGCAGTTCATCAGGGGACACCGGGGAGCTGTTTTTT	CASSSSGDTGELFF
TRBV11-2	many	NA	TRBJ1-2	TGTGCCAGCAGCCCAGGAGGGATACTCGACTATGGCTACACCTTC	CASSPGGILDYGYTF
TRBV7-8	many	NA	TRBJ1-6	TGTGCCAGCAGCTTAGGGGGAGGACCTAATTCACCCCTCCACTTT	CASSLGGGPNSPLHF
TRBV28	many	NA	TRBJ1-2	TGTGCCAGCAGTTTAGGGGCTAACTATGGCTACACCTTC	CASSLGANYGYTF
TRBV29-1	many	TRBD2	TRBJ2-1	TGCAGCGTCGCGCCACCTTTCCGGGGGGGTTACAATGAGCAGTTCTTC	CSVAPPFRGGYNEQFF
TRBV20-1	many	NA	TRBJ1-1	TGCAGTGCCGGCCTTGGGGCGGGCACTGAAGCTTTCTTT	CSAGLGAGTEAFF
TRBV20-1	few	NA	TRBJ1-1	TGCAGTGCTAGAGATACAGCGAACACTGAAGCTTTCTTT	CSARDTANTEAFF
TRBV5-1	few	NA	TRBJ2-7	TGCGCCAGCAGCTCGCAGGGGGTAGCGGGGGAGCAGTACTTC	CASSSQGVAGEQYF
TRBV5-1	many	NA	TRBJ1-5	TGCGCCAGCAGCTTGTCCGGGCCCAATCAGCCCCAGCATTTT	CASSLSGPNQPQHF
TRBV3-1	few	TRBD2	TRBJ2-1	TGTGCCAGCAGCCAAGTGCCCCCGAGGACTAGCGGTAAGAGCTCCTACAATGAGCAGTTCTTC	CASSQVPPRTSGKSSYNEQFF
TRBV7-9	NA	NA	TRBJ1-1	TGTGCCAGCAGCTACATAGACGGCGAGAACACTGAAGCTTTCTTT	CASSYIDGENTEAFF
TRBV4-1	few	NA	TRBJ2-1	TGCGCCAGCAGCCAGGTCGGTAAGCGGGTCCACAATGAGCAGTTCTTC	CASSQVGKRVHNEQFF
TRBV28	many	NA	TRBJ1-2	TGTGCCAGCGGGAGGGCACCCTATGGCTACACCTTC	CASGRAPYGYTF
TRBV7-9	many	NA	TRBJ2-5	TGTGCCAGCAGCTTGTTGGGCCAAGAGACCCAGTACTTC	CASSLLGQETQYF
TRBV28	many	TRBD2	TRBJ2-7	TGTGCCAGCAGACCGTACTCTGGCGGGGGCTACGAGCAGTACTTC	CASRPYSGGGYEQYF
TRBV5-5	many	NA	TRBJ2-1	TGTGCCAGCAGCTCCCGGTGGGGGGATACAGATGAGCAGTTCTTC	CASSSRWGDTDEQFF
TRBV5-4	NA	TRBD2	TRBJ2-1	TGTGCCAGCAGCTTGCCGGGGGGGGGTGAGCAGTTCTTC	CASSLPGGGEQFF
TRBV20-1	NA	TRBD1	TRBJ2-7	TGCAGTGCCTCTCCTCGCGGCGGGACAGGAAGCTACGAGCAGTACTTC	CSASPRGGTGSYEQYF
TRBV9	NA	NA	TRBJ2-3	TGTACCAGCAGCGTAGCCGGGGGGCCAGGCACAGATACGCAGTATTTT	CTSSVAGGPGTDTQYF
TRBV5-1	NA	NA	TRBJ2-3	TGCGCCAGCAGCTTGTTAGATGATACGCAGTATTTT	CASSLLDDTQYF
TRBV18	few	TRBD2	TRBJ2-3	TGTGCCAGCTCACCATATGGATTAGCGGGAGCCACAGATACGCAGTATTTT	CASSPYGLAGATDTQYF
TRBV2	many	NA	TRBJ1-5	TGTGCCAGCAGTGAAGTAGCGGCAGCGTCCCAGCATTTT	CASSEVAAASQHF
TRBV6-6	many	TRBD1	TRBJ2-7	TGTGCCAGCAGTTACTCCGGGGACAGCTCCTACGAGCAGTACTTC	CASSYSGDSSYEQYF
TRBV28	many	NA	TRBJ1-2	TGTGCCAGCAGTCAGCCAGGGAATTATGGCTACACCTTC	CASSQPGNYGYTF
TRBV19	many	TRBD2	TRBJ2-3	TGTGCCAGTAGTATGGGAGGGGCGCTCCGCACAGATACGCAGTATTTT	CASSMGGALRTDTQYF
TRBV6-2/TRBV6-3	many	NA	TRBJ2-7	TGTGCCAGCAGTTACTCCCTCTACGAGCAGTACTTC	CASSYSLYEQYF
TRBV19	NA	NA	TRBJ2-3	TGTGCCAGTAGTATGAGACGGCAGGGAGATACGCAGTATTTT	CASSMRRQGDTQYF
TRBV20-1	many	TRBD2	TRBJ2-7	TGCAGTGCTCGGAAGGGACTAGCGGTCTACGAGCAGTACTTC	CSARKGLAVYEQYF
TRBV18	few	TRBD2	TRBJ2-7	TGTGCCAGCTCACCCCAAGGACCGGGAGGATCCTACGAGCAGTACTTC	CASSPQGPGGSYEQYF
TRBV11-3	few	NA	TRBJ2-5	TGTGCCAGCAGCTTAGGAGTGGACGGGGAGACCCAGTACTTC	CASSLGVDGETQYF
TRBV10-3	NA	TRBD2	TRBJ2-7	TGTGCCATCAGCGGGGGGACTTCAACCTACGAGCAGTACTTC	CAISGGTSTYEQYF
TRBV20-1	many	TRBD2	TRBJ2-3	TGCAGTGCTAGTCCCAGCGGGAGGGCACGAGATACGCAGTATTTT	CSASPSGRARDTQYF
TRBV5-5	few	NA	TRBJ1-3	TGTGCCAGCAGCTACGTCCCTGACACCGGCGACACCATATATTTT	CASSYVPDTGDTIYF
TRBV5-5	NA	TRBD1	TRBJ2-7	TGTGCCAGCAGCGCCGGGACAGCGATCCGCTACGAGCAGTACTTC	CASSAGTAIRYEQYF
TRBV12-3/TRBV12-4	many	TRBD1	TRBJ2-7	TGTGCCAGCAGTTTACGGGGGACAGGGACCTACGAGCAGTACTTC	CASSLRGTGTYEQYF
TRBV5-1	few	NA	TRBJ2-7	TGCGCCAGCACCCGTGGGGGCCCTTCCCCCTACGAGCAGTACTTC	CASTRGGPSPYEQYF
TRBV19	NA	TRBD2	TRBJ2-1	TGTGCCAGTAGTTCACTAGCGGGGAGCGTTAATGAGCAGTTCTTC	CASSSLAGSVNEQFF
TRBV6-1	many	NA	TRBJ1-5	TGTGCCAGCAGTGATAGGGAGGTTCGGGCCCAGCATTTT	CASSDREVRAQHF
TRBV6-1	many	NA	TRBJ2-3	TGTGCCAGCAAGTTGGGGACAGATACGCAGTATTTT	CASKLGTDTQYF